What follows are 21 T cell receptor beta chains derived from one specimen sequenced in a study of radiation and T cells in renal cell carcinoma. Profiling relied on immunoSEQ multiplex PCR, and the TCRdb table lists in-frame clones only, not all of them. Of some 150,000 clones listed, less than 85% are singletons. Time point described: baseline pretreatment blood. Indicated treatment: 15 Gy SBRT to primary tumor, nephrectomy 4 weeks later. The input for sequencing was blood, taken from a patient whose treatment included radiotherapy and nephrectomy. The receptors originated from a woman in her 50s with renal cell carcinoma.

The chain carries TRBV7-2 and TRBJ2-5; 9 bases align to TRBD2. This CDR3 has 15 amino acids. The V gene end was trimmed by 2 bases and the J gene end by 4 bases; junction bases not matched to a gene: 5. CDR1 is SGHTA, CDR2 FQGNSA, per germline. CDR3 sequence: CASSLPRGGSETQYF. For the CDR3, the DNA is TGTGCCAGCAGCTTACCGCGGGGGGGCTCAGAGACCCAGTACTTC.

The rearrangement links TRBV19 to TRBJ1-1; D is perhaps TRBD1 (5 bases). The CDR3 runs to 14 residues. CDR1 is LNHDA, CDR2 SQIVND, per germline (reference sequence). V lost 6 bases and J lost 1, with 12 bases in between. The CDR3 protein is CASRQGFGNTEAFF. CDR3 DNA sequence: TGTGCCAGTAGGCAGGGCTTTGGGAACACTGAAGCTTTCTTT.

The CDR3 region has the DNA TGTGCCAGCAGCACACAGGGTAGCAATCAGCCCCAGCATTTT. Amino acids: CASSTQGSNQPQHF. The V and J genes are TRBV5-4 and TRBJ1-5; maybe TRBD1 (6 bases). V lost 4 bases and J 0 bases, leaving 8 bases between the germline ends. The CDR3 length is 14 residues. The germline gives CDR1 SGHNT, CDR2 YYREEE (reference sequence).

The chain recombines TRBV4-3 with TRBJ2-7; 8 bases align to TRBD1. The CDR3 is made up of 13 amino acids. The J segment lost 3 bases and the V segment lost 4 bases, leaving 2 bases of the junction unmatched. Germline CDR1 reads LGHNA; CDR2 reads YSLEER. The CDR3 bases are TGCGCCAGCAGCCGGGACAGGCGCTACGAGCAGTACTTC. Residues: CASSRDRRYEQYF.

In this sample, this clone turned up a few times. The genes are TRBV5-4 and TRBJ2-4; D is uncertain. V was cut by 0 bases and J by 7 bases, with 20 bases left in between. Looked up from germline, CDR1 is SGHNT and CDR2 is YYREEE (reference sequence). This CDR3 region has 17 residues. The DNA for the CDR3 is TGTGCCAGCAGCTTGGTGGTGGGCTCGGTGACGGCGAACATTCAGTACTTC. Translating gives CASSLVVGSVTANIQYF.

The genes are TRBV25-1 and TRBJ2-3, with D uncertain. V gave up 8 bases and J gave up 1 base, with 10 bases separating them. Germline V gene lookup returns CDR1 MGHDK and CDR2 SYGVNS. CDR3 length: 13 amino acids. The CDR3 loop reads CASCPLGTDTQYF. The CDR3 coding sequence is TGTGCCAGCTGCCCCCTCGGCACAGATACGCAGTATTTT. The variable domain in full, completed from reference TRBV25-1 and TRBJ2-3, reads EADIYQTPRYLVIGTGKKITLECSQTMGHDKMYWYQQDPGMELHLIHYSYGVNSTEKGDLSSESTVSRIRTEHFPLTLESARPSHTSQYLCASCPLGTDTQYFGPGTRLTVL.

The CDR3 nucleotides read TGCGCCAGCAGCCAAACGGGACTAGCGGGGGGCCATCGAAACAATGAGCAGTTCTTC. It codes for CASSQTGLAGGHRNNEQFF. The chain has TRBV4-1 and TRBJ2-1, with 15 positions matching TRBD2. The CDR3 runs to 19 residues. Germline loops: CDR1 MGHRA, CDR2 YSYEKL. The V and J ends lost 2 bases and 5 bases, in that order; junction bases with no gene match: 10.

The rearrangement uses TRBV28 and TRBJ1-2; D remains ambiguous. CDR1 and CDR2 from the germline V gene are MDHEN and SYDVKM. V was clipped by 6 bases and J by 4 bases, with 18 bases between them. There are 15 residues in the CDR3. The CDR3 loop reads CASRSGQARTYGYTF. CDR3 DNA: TGTGCCAGCAGGTCCGGGCAGGCTCGGACCTATGGCTACACCTTC.

This chain joins TRBV6-5 and TRBJ1-2; a weak D match, TRBD1 (5 bases). V lost 4 bases to trimming and J lost 13 bases, with 19 bases between them. The germline CDR1 and CDR2 sequences are MNHEY and SVGAGI. This CDR3 has 13 amino acids. The CDR3 region has the DNA TGTGCCAGCAGTTCTCTCCGGGGCTTTCATTGCACCTTC. It specifies CASSSLRGFHCTF.

The rearrangement uses TRBV5-1 and TRBJ2-1, with TRBD2 matching over 7 bases. The CDR3 runs to 14 residues. Losses at the gene ends were 1 base for V and 7 bases for J; bases not matched to a gene: 5. Germline lookup yields CDR1 SGHRS and CDR2 YFSETQ. CDR3 nucleotide sequence: TGCGCCAGCAGCTTGAGCGGGACTGGAAATGAGCAGTTCTTC. It encodes CASSLSGTGNEQFF.

This clone was detected only a few times. The chain employs TRBV20-1 and TRBJ1-4; D gene uncertain. CDR3 length equals 11 residues. The germline V gene has CDR1 DFQATT and CDR2 SNEGSKA (reference sequence). V dropped 1 base and J dropped 13 bases, with 10 bases sitting between them. Here the CDR3 reads CSARGRFTLFF. Here the CDR3 DNA reads TGCAGTGCTAGAGGTCGATTCACACTGTTTTTT.

The chain joins TRBV7-2 to TRBJ2-5; unclear D gene. The germline V gene has CDR1 SGHTA and CDR2 FQGNSA. Trimming pared 0 bases from V and 9 bases from J, leaving 17 bases between. This CDR3 region has 15 residues. In DNA form, the CDR3 reads TGTGCCAGCAGCTTAGCGCTCTTCCGGGTGAATCCCCAGTACTTC. It specifies CASSLALFRVNPQYF.

This clone was found a few times. V is TRBV19 and J is TRBJ2-2, with D maybe TRBD2 (6 bases). V was trimmed by 9 bases and J by 3 bases, leaving 17 bases between them. Germline V CDR1 and CDR2: LNHDA, SQIVND (reference sequence). The CDR3 contains 15 residues. The CDR3: CASGGRDFDTGELFF. DNA for the CDR3: TGTGCCAGCGGAGGGCGGGACTTTGACACCGGGGAGCTGTTTTTT.

The chain has TRBV5-1 and TRBJ2-1; maybe TRBD1 (5 bases). Germline V CDR1 and CDR2: SGHRS, YFSETQ. The V end lost 4 bases, the J end lost 0 bases, and 11 bases lay between the germline ends. CDR3 length: 15 residues. CDR3 protein: CASSLRQLSYNEQFF. The CDR3 DNA sequence: TGCGCCAGCAGCCTTAGACAGCTCTCCTACAATGAGCAGTTCTTC.

The rearrangement links TRBV9 to TRBJ2-1; 7 bases map to TRBD2. The V gene's germline CDR1 is SGDLS and CDR2 YYNGEE. V lost 0 bases, J lost 3 bases, and 3 bases stayed unmatched. This CDR3 has 15 amino acids. This chain's CDR3 is CASSVGASGYNEQFF. The CDR3 DNA sequence: TGTGCCAGCAGCGTAGGGGCTAGCGGCTACAATGAGCAGTTCTTC.

For the CDR3, the DNA is TGTGCCAGCAGCCTCCGCGGGGGGAGGGCCGGGGAGACCCAGTACTTC. Its translation: CASSLRGGRAGETQYF. The rearrangement uses TRBV13 and TRBJ2-5, with 8 bases that match TRBD2. V lost 5 bases and J lost 5; bases outside the gene matches: 13. CDR1 is PRHDT, CDR2 FYEKMQ, per germline (reference sequence). The CDR3 extends over 16 amino acids.

Concerning this clone: The same CDR3 can be traced to other DNA sequences in this sample. The rearrangement links TRBV11-2 to TRBJ1-1; D remains ambiguous. The CDR3 has 14 residues. V lost 3 bases, J lost 1 base, and 9 bases lay in between. Germline V lookup: CDR1 SGHAT, CDR2 FQNNGV. For the CDR3, the DNA is TGTGCCAGCAGCTTCGGACGGACGAACACTGAAGCTTTCTTT. This gives the protein CASSFGRTNTEAFF.

The chain recombines TRBV19 with TRBJ1-1; tentative D call: TRBD1 (6 bases). Trimming stripped 7 bases from V and 1 base from J, with 19 bases between. CDR3 size: 16 residues. CDR1 is LNHDA, CDR2 SQIVND, per germline (reference sequence). The CDR3 sequence: CASTSMRGGRNTEAFF. The CDR3 DNA reads as TGTGCCAGTACCTCCATGAGGGGGGGAAGGAACACTGAAGCTTTCTTT.

This clone has only one observation. The chain carries TRBV13 and TRBJ1-2; no clear D gene. The CDR3 runs to 13 residues. Germline V gene lookup returns CDR1 PRHDT and CDR2 FYEKMQ (reference sequence). V was trimmed by 1 base and J by 0 bases, leaving 3 bases between them. For the CDR3, the DNA is TGTGCCAGCAGCTTAGTCTCTAACTATGGCTACACCTTC. Protein product: CASSLVSNYGYTF.

This sequence joins TRBV4-1 and TRBJ2-1; D is possibly TRBD1 (5 bases). CDR1 is MGHRA and CDR2 is YSYEKL in the germline V gene. The CDR3 covers 13 residues. Trimming took 3 bases from V and 6 from J, leaving 9 bases between them. DNA of the CDR3: TGCGCCAGCAGCCAGGCCAGGGTCAATGAGCAGTTCTTC. This encodes CASSQARVNEQFF.

The chain employs TRBV7-2 and TRBJ2-1, with D unclear. This CDR3 contains 15 residues. The germline CDR1 and CDR2 sequences are SGHTA and FQGNSA. V shed 2 bases and J shed 4 bases, with 12 bases lying between them. The CDR3 sequence: CASSLIIGNYNEQFF. The CDR3 nucleotides read TGTGCCAGCAGCTTAATTATAGGGAATTACAATGAGCAGTTCTTC. The whole variable domain, remainder taken from reference TRBV7-2 and TRBJ2-1, is GAGVSQSPSNKVTEKGKDVELRCDPISGHTALYWYRQSLGQGLEFLIYFQGNSAPDKSGLPSDRFSAERTGGSVSTLTIQRTQQEDSAVYLCASSLIIGNYNEQFFGPGTRLTVL.